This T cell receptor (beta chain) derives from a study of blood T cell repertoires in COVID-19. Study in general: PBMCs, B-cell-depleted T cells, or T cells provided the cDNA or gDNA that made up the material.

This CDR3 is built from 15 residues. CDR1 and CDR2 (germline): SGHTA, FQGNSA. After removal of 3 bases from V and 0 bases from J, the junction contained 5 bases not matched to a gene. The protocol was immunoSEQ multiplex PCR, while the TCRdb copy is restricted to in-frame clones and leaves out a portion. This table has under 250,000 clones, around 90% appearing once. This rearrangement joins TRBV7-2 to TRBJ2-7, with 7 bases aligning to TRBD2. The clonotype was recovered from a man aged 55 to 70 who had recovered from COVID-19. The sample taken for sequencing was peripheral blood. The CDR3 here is CASSFVRGSSYEQYF. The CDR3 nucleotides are TGTGCCAGCAGCTTTGTTCGCGGGAGCTCCTACGAGCAGTACTTC.